This T cell receptor (beta chain) was found in a study of regulatory T cells in long-lasting Graves disease (dated by TCRdb to the early 2020s). About the full investigation: Patients with newly diagnosed Graves' disease had been on antithyroid drugs for under 3 months. Patients with persistent Graves' disease were compared with patients with newly diagnosed Graves' disease using TCR sequencing and RNA sequencing of peripheral blood. A total of about 33 samples underwent TCR sequencing: around 13 from persistent and about 20 from newly diagnosed Graves' disease patients. The study was conducted in China and was registered as a clinical trial. The study at large found these results: The small sample size was acknowledged by the authors as a limitation that may reduce accuracy. TRBV28, TRBJ1-2 and TRBJ2-5 were preferentially used in persistent disease, while TRBV20-1 and TRBJ2-1 were favored in newly diagnosed disease. A larger number of public clonotypes was shared among persistent patients (fewer than 3,000) than among newly diagnosed patients (about 990). Compared with newly diagnosed patients, patients with persistent Graves' disease had lower TCR Shannon entropy and fewer highly expanded clones, which suggests clonal expansion. Only the TCR beta chain was sequenced and analyzed. Peripheral blood alone was examined, since thyroid tissue, which constituted the primary lesion, could not be accessed.

Trimming takes 0 bases from V and 4 bases from J, and the germline ends sit 19 bases apart. Taken from the germline V gene (reference sequence), the CDR1 and CDR2 loops are DFQATT and SNEGSKA. The CDR3 measures 17 amino acids from cysteine to phenylalanine. The read is trimmed to its CDR3 DNA, 51 bases read in frame from base 1. This specimen's time point label, interpreted: newly diagnosed GD, antithyroid drugs for less than 3 months. For both TCR sequencing and RNA sequencing, RNA was extracted from PBMCs using TRIzol. The diagnosis of Graves' disease followed American Thyroid Association guidelines. Patients for the study were recruited at an endocrinology department in Xi'an, China. Each patient gave about 9.1 milliliters of peripheral blood, collected in an EDTA anticoagulant tube. PBMCs were isolated by Ficoll Paque Plus density gradient separation without further T cell sorting. An Agilent 2100 Bioanalyzer and agarose gel were used to check RNA quality, and a NanoDrop 2000 was used to measure RNA concentration.

Libraries were prepared through multiplex PCR. The sequencer listed for this sample is Illumina HiSeq 4000. To build TCR beta libraries, CDR3 regions were amplified by Arm-PCR using iRepertoire HTBI primers. Gel purification was performed on PCR products prior to sequencing. Regarding the original processing steps: Gene usage analysis of CDR3 amino acid clonotypes relied on the approximately 60 TRBV and 13 to 15 TRBJ segments identified across samples. COPE and FqMerger were used to merge the filtered high-quality paired reads into contigs. BLAST was used to align contigs to IMGT TRBV, TRBD and TRBJ reference genes, with CDR3 defined following IMGT. Any clonotype with a frequency above 0.1% was classified as a highly expanded clone. Shannon entropy served as the measure of repertoire diversity, while the Gini coefficient captured V-J evenness. A clonotype was considered public if more than one individual shared it. Using fastp trimming at Q25 and MiXCR clonotype assembly, TCRdb reanalyzed the public sequencing data and kept in-frame beta chains. Every CDR3 protein is listed once, alongside the most common genes and DNA of its rows. These V and J calls derive from TCRdb rather than the authors' analysis. Across this sample there are about 350,000 distinct CDR3 sequences, with approximately 15% seen only once. 30% of the sample belongs to the ten largest clones.

This clonotype came up many times. Its antigen target is currently unknown. The sample holds no much larger clone one base away, and base qualities are not on file. The same data also went into a second study, on T cells in Graves' hyperthyroidism and ophthalmopathy. That second report states: A patient counted as having stable Graves' hyperthyroidism if no progression to ophthalmopathy occurred over 18 months of follow-up. The hyperthyroidism patients were between 18 and 65 years old and newly diagnosed, with a disease duration of less than 2 months. The study excluded patients with uncontrolled infections, other autoimmune diseases, pregnancy or lactation. Diagnoses relied on clinical symptoms, serum thyroxine and TRAb, thyroid ultrasound and orbital computed tomography. For the first round of RT-PCR on the TCR CDR3, the HTBI primer set was used together with the Qiagen OneStep RT-PCR kit. Most expanded thyroid clonotypes (frequency above 0.001) were also detected in blood, suggesting blood repertoires may reflect thyroid immune responses. In cross-validation, a model built on a 13 V-J signature told ophthalmopathy apart from stable hyperthyroidism with approximately 90% sensitivity and about 81% specificity, and in testing the same model reached 80%/75%. In validation, the model predicted progression to ophthalmopathy with roughly 70% sensitivity and over 72% specificity, a median of approximately 6.7 months before onset. To identify TCR V-J signatures that set the groups apart, the researchers used a discovery cohort of more than 95 patients, made up of 40 to 45 with Graves' ophthalmopathy and 57 with stable Graves' hyperthyroidism. Prospective prediction of ophthalmopathy was tested in an independent validation cohort consisting of some 18 hyperthyroidism patients and approximately 16 patients who later progressed to ophthalmopathy. The approximately 98 discovery patients were randomly divided into training and test sets at a 7:3 ratio. Thyroid tissue and blood T-cell repertoires from six or seven Graves' hyperthyroidism patients were also compared in the study. After blood sampling, hyperthyroidism patients were treated with methimazole at a starting dose of 30 mg daily, and ophthalmopathy patients were treated with high-dose intravenous methylprednisolone. A second multiplex PCR round built the libraries, followed by size selection and purification. Paired-end sequencing of the libraries was performed with 100 bp reads on an Illumina HiSeq2000. SOAPnuke was used to process the raw data, removing reads that contained adapters or uncalled bases, had a mean Phred below 15, or lacked an exact match to the constant primer or identifier. High-quality paired reads were merged using COPE v1.2.5, and each unique nucleotide sequence was defined as a clonotype. Clonotypes were aligned to IMGT TRBV, TRBD and TRBJ reference segments using MiTCR v1.1. The analysis was restricted to V-J combinations with a frequency above 0.0001, which together covered 99.2% of the repertoires. A TCS score was defined as the ratio between F50 (clonal expansion) and ExV (chaos), using BLOSUM62-based TCRdist between CDR3 peptides within each V-J. Welch's t-statistics and random forest reduced approximately 520 V-J features to 10 to 15, which were used in a naive Bayes classifier (R e1071). No statistical method was used to set the sample size in advance, and investigators knew the group allocation. The paper reports TCR Vbeta CDR3 sequencing of 130 to 150 peripheral blood samples: under 45 ophthalmopathy, under 80 hyperthyroidism and roughly 17 progressor patients.

Recombination linked TRBV20-1 to TRBJ2-1; the D gene could be either TRBD1 or TRBD2, each agreeing at 6 bases. The source was peripheral blood mononuclear cells (PBMCs), collected at new diagnosis, from a patient treated with antithyroid drugs. This sequence originates from a man between 40 and 49 years old with Graves disease. Donor details come from another sample of the same person, matched by shared clones. The CDR3 reads as follows: CSAREEWGAAGYNEQFF. The DNA reads as follows: TGCAGTGCTAGAGAAGAGTGGGGGGCCGCAGGTTACAATGAGCAGTTCTTC.